At least ten counts were recorded for the clone carrying this T cell receptor (beta chain). What it binds is not known. TCRdb recomputed calls from the reads with MiXCR, one row per CDR3 protein. The data contain approximately 490,000 distinct CDR3 sequences, around 11% of them singletons. These data come from a study of T cell repertoires in cytomegalovirus infection. Looking at the study overall: From public TCR beta signatures came an indication of both CMV infection and matching HLA type. Study-wide results and limits: People with CMV and the relevant HLA were identified by cumulative public TCR beta family frequency.

This CDR3 has 14 residues. The germline V gene encodes CDR1 SEHNR and CDR2 FQNEAQ (reference sequence). V was clipped by 5 bases and J by 5 bases; unmatched bases: 6. This TCR was recovered from a human donor in good health (CMV status not recorded). Some clones in this sample may be carry-over from other donors' samples. Material: PBMCs. J is TRBJ2-5 and V is TRBV7-9; TRBD1 agrees at 9 bases. CDR3: CASSMNRGRETQYF. The CDR3 nucleotides read TGTGCCAGCAGCATGAACAGGGGGCGGGAGACCCAGTACTTC. Filled out from reference TRBV7-9 and TRBJ2-5, the complete variable domain reads DTGVSQNPRHKITKRGQNVTFRCDPISEHNRLYWYRQTLGQGPEFLTYFQNEAQLEKSRLLSDRFSAERPKGSFSTLEIQRTEQGDSAMYLCASSMNRGRETQYFGPGTRLLVL.